This TCR beta chain was sequenced in a study of cytomegalovirus exposure and HLA in healthy donors. Study at large: Tens of millions of unique TCRs from HLA-typed donors were held in an early data release.

The germline V gene has CDR1 MNHNS and CDR2 SASEGT. Trimming removed 6 bases from V and 10 bases from J; junction bases left unmatched: 9. CDR3 size: 13 residues. Primers included in the PCR were 60 Vbeta and 13 Jbeta primers. Generated by immunoSEQ multiplex PCR, the TCRdb table keeps only in-frame clones and is missing some. The sample is made up of about 64,000 clones, and the top ten hold roughly 4% of it. As concerns this clone: Its antigen remains unidentified.

The study, taken as a whole, reports: Most TCR beta V segments were productive about 90% or about 30% of the time in an earlier analysis. A later examination showed that TCR association rates differed by HLA locus, with DRB1 most and HLA-C fewest. Researchers reported in a later analysis that a missense DCLRE1C variant was tied to TCR beta V- and J-gene trimming.

What was sequenced was PBMCs. The receptor was isolated from a woman aged 18-29 years in good health and CMV-seronegative. The rearrangement uses TRBV6-1 and TRBJ2-1; TRBD2 aligns across 7 bases. The chain's CDR3 is CASSERAGREQFF. CDR3 bases: TGTGCCAGCAGCGAGAGAGCGGGGAGGGAGCAGTTCTTC.